Following are 29 T cell receptor beta chains from one sample sequenced in a study of beta chain features in type 1 diabetes. Study conclusions and caveats: In every one of the four CD4+ subsets, TCRB CDR3s were moderately but significantly shorter in Type 1 diabetes patients.

For these receptors, no antigen is known. The sequenced template was cDNA made from the entire isolated RNA. Produced via immunoSEQ multiplex PCR; TCRdb's table is partial and in-frame only. The sample holds some 190,000 clones; approximately 7.8% are singletons and the top ten take approximately 0.85%. The specimen sequenced was central memory CD4+ T cells from blood. These receptors were taken from a woman aged 35 to 49 with type 1 diabetes.

The CDR3 reads CASSLGQGNEKLFF. CDR3 nucleotides: TGTGCCAGCAGTTTGGGACAGGGGAATGAAAAACTGTTTTTT. The chain couples TRBV6-5 to TRBJ1-4; 10 nucleotides line up with TRBD1. This CDR3 region has 14 residues. Per the germline V gene, CDR1 is MNHEY and CDR2 is SVGAGI. V dropped 4 bases and J dropped 5; count of bases not matched to a gene: 1.

The CDR3 loop is CASSIPGQGSTAQYF. CDR3 coding DNA: TGTGCCAGTAGTATCCCCGGACAAGGAAGTACGGCCCAGTACTTC. This chain joins TRBV19 and TRBJ2-5; the D gene is possibly TRBD1 (5 bases). V gave up 3 bases and J gave up 9 bases, with 20 bases separating them. The CDR3 has 15 amino acids. Germline V gene lookup returns CDR1 LNHDA and CDR2 SQIVND (reference sequence).

J is TRBJ2-3 and V is TRBV7-2; D is possibly TRBD1 (6 bases). V lost 3 bases, J lost 0 bases, and 10 bases lay in between. The CDR3 has 15 amino acids. Germline-derived CDR1 and CDR2 are SGHTA and FQGNSA. The CDR3 sequence is CASSLVGASTDTQYF. CDR3 nucleotides: TGTGCCAGCAGCTTGGTGGGGGCTAGCACAGATACGCAGTATTTT.

At least ten counts were recorded for this clone. V usage is TRBV7-2 and J usage is TRBJ2-7; 12 bases match TRBD2. Germline assignment: CDR1 SGHTA and CDR2 FQGNSA. V shed 6 bases and J 3 bases; nucleotides not matched to a gene: 0. The CDR3 length is 13 residues. CDR3 loop: CASRLAGGYEQYF. The CDR3 region has the DNA TGTGCCAGCAGACTAGCGGGGGGCTACGAGCAGTACTTC.

The chain employs TRBV10-3 and TRBJ2-5, with D possibly matching TRBD2 (6 bases). The CDR3 loop spans 15 amino acids. The V end was cut by 10 bases, the J end by 3 bases, with 21 bases between. Looked up from germline, CDR1 is ENHRY and CDR2 is SYGVKD. The CDR3 DNA follows: TGTGCCAGCGCGACTAGAGGGGAGGCCGAAGAGACCCAGTACTTC. As protein: CASATRGEAEETQYF.

This clone was seen a handful of times. V is TRBV5-1 and J is TRBJ2-2; 7 bases are a match to TRBD1. CDR1 is SGHRS, CDR2 YFSETQ, per germline. V dropped 3 bases and J dropped 1; count of bases not matched to a gene: 3. CDR3 length: 15 residues. The CDR3 DNA reads as TGCGCCAGCAGCTCGGGACAGCAGAACACCGGGGAGCTGTTTTTT. Encoded protein: CASSSGQQNTGELFF.

The rearrangement uses TRBV7-8 and TRBJ1-1, with D perhaps TRBD1 (6 bases). This CDR3 is built from 15 residues. Deletions cut 5 bases from V and 3 bases from J, with 16 bases between. Germline loops: CDR1 SGHVS, CDR2 FQNEAQ. In DNA, the CDR3 is TGTGCCAGCAGCGCCCGAACAGGGTACGACACTGAAGCTTTCTTT. Amino acid sequence: CASSARTGYDTEAFF.

This clone occurred a few times. This CDR3 reads CATSRVADRPVATEAFF. Written as DNA, the CDR3 is TGTGCCACCAGCAGAGTCGCCGACAGGCCCGTGGCCACTGAAGCTTTCTTT. The chain uses TRBV15 and TRBJ1-1, with D possibly being TRBD1 (6 bases). The CDR3 consists of 17 residues. Trimming took off 1 base at V and 4 bases at J, with 19 bases between the two ends. Germline loops: CDR1 LNHNV, CDR2 YYDKDF (reference sequence). The full variable domain, its missing parts supplied by reference TRBV15 and TRBJ1-1, is DAMVIQNPRYQVTQFGKPVTLSCSQTLNHNVMYWYQQKSSQAPKLLFHYYDKDFNNEADTPDNFQSRRPNTSFCFLDIRSPGLGDTAMYLCATSRVADRPVATEAFFGQGTRLTVV.

The rearrangement uses TRBV6-6 and TRBJ1-1; tentatively, D is TRBD1 (5 bases). Trimming pared 7 bases from V and 8 bases from J, leaving 17 bases between. This CDR3 is 13 amino acids long. Germline V gene sequence: CDR1 MNHNY, CDR2 SVGAGI (reference sequence). The CDR3 DNA sequence: TGTGCCAGCACCGCCGCAGACAGTACCGAAGCTTTCTTT. It codes for CASTAADSTEAFF.

The J gene is TRBJ1-2, the V gene TRBV2; the D gene is possibly TRBD1 (5 bases). V lost 2 bases, J lost 8 bases, and 9 bases lay in between. The germline CDR1 and CDR2 sequences are SNHLY and FYNNEI. The CDR3 is 12 amino acids. CDR3 sequence: CASSESAGGYTF. The CDR3 bases are TGTGCCAGCAGTGAATCGGCAGGGGGCTACACCTTC.

This clone has a handful of counts. The V call is TRBV5-4, the J call TRBJ1-5, with a possible D match to TRBD1 (5 bases). V was trimmed by 5 bases and J by 5 bases, leaving 11 bases between them. This CDR3 contains 13 residues. CDR1 is SGHNT and CDR2 is YYREEE in the germline V gene (reference sequence). The CDR3 DNA sequence: TGTGCCAGCAGTAGTGGGGGGGATCAGCCCCAGCATTTT. It translates to CASSSGGDQPQHF.

A few counts support this clone. The V and J genes are TRBV14 and TRBJ1-2, with 8 bases matching TRBD1. The J segment lost 7 bases and the V segment lost 4 bases, leaving 5 bases of the junction unmatched. This CDR3 has 13 residues. The V gene's germline CDR1 is SGHDN and CDR2 FVKESK. This CDR3 reads CASSLRGQSGYTF. For the CDR3, the DNA is TGTGCCAGCAGCCTCAGGGGGCAGAGTGGCTACACCTTC.

V and J are TRBV4-1 and TRBJ2-1; D is possibly TRBD2 (5 bases). V lost 0 bases and J 7 bases, leaving 16 bases between the germline ends. Germline CDR1 MGHRA, CDR2 YSYEKL. CDR3 length: 16 residues. The CDR3 DNA reads as TGCGCCAGCAGCCAAGATGAGGACGCGTGGAGGAATGAGCAGTTCTTC. This sequence encodes CASSQDEDAWRNEQFF.

The rearrangement links TRBV18 to TRBJ1-1, with 7 bases aligning to TRBD1. Germline CDR1 and CDR2: KGHSH and LQKENI. This CDR3 contains 15 residues. V dropped 4 bases and J dropped 3; count of bases not matched to a gene: 8. The CDR3 loop reads CASSLGTVADTEAFF. The CDR3 bases are TGTGCCAGCTCACTGGGGACAGTAGCGGACACTGAAGCTTTCTTT.

The chain carries TRBV27 and TRBJ2-7; 7 bases match TRBD1. This CDR3 contains 13 residues. V was pared by 6 bases and J by 12 bases, with 14 bases of the junction left unmatched. The germline gives CDR1 MNHEY, CDR2 SMNVEV (reference sequence). The chain's CDR3 is CASRPGQPSRAYF. The CDR3 DNA follows: TGTGCCAGCAGACCGGGACAGCCTTCTCGAGCGTACTTC.

Points on this clone: This specimen includes other DNA sequences encoding the same CDR3. The V and J genes are TRBV18 and TRBJ1-1; D unclear. Germline loops: CDR1 KGHSH, CDR2 LQKENI. The CDR3 has 13 residues. Trimming removed 3 bases at V and 1 base at J, with 6 bases between. Here the CDR3 DNA reads TGTGCCAGCTCACCGAACAGGAACACTGAAGCTTTCTTT. This encodes CASSPNRNTEAFF.

This clone was observed a handful of times. V is TRBV5-1 and J is TRBJ2-7; 7 nucleotides match TRBD1. The CDR3 totals 16 residues. Germline-derived CDR1 and CDR2 are SGHRS and YFSETQ. Trimming removed 0 bases from V and 4 bases from J; junction bases left unmatched: 10. CDR3 amino acids: CASSLVPAGGRYEQYF. CDR3 in DNA: TGCGCCAGCAGCTTGGTCCCCGCAGGGGGAAGATACGAGCAGTACTTC. The full variable domain, rest sourced from reference TRBV5-1 and TRBJ2-7, is KAGVTQTPRYLIKTRGQQVTLSCSPISGHRSVSWYQQTPGQGLQFLFEYFSETQRNKGNFPGRFSGRQFSNSRSEMNVSTLELGDSALYLCASSLVPAGGRYEQYFGPGTRLTVT.

This chain links TRBV11-1 with TRBJ1-1; D ambiguous. CDR1 SGHAT and CDR2 FQDESV come from the germline V gene (reference sequence). Trimming cost V 1 base and J 2 bases, with 5 bases left between them. The CDR3 totals 13 residues. The CDR3 loop is CASSLGLNTEAFF. The CDR3 DNA reads TGTGCCAGCAGCTTAGGGCTCAACACTGAAGCTTTCTTT.

The rearrangement uses TRBV2 and TRBJ1-6; 9 nucleotides agree with TRBD1. Germline trimming cut 4 bases from V and 9 bases from J; bases unmatched to any gene: 10. Looked up from germline, CDR1 is SNHLY and CDR2 is FYNNEI. CDR3 length: 16 residues. The CDR3 spells CASSGEQGAAGSPLHF. The DNA for the CDR3 is TGTGCCAGCAGTGGGGAACAGGGGGCGGCCGGTTCACCCCTCCACTTT.

This chain links TRBV28 with TRBJ1-2, with a tentative D call TRBD1 (5 bases). The CDR3 has 14 amino acids. Germline V CDR1 and CDR2: MDHEN, SYDVKM. V was pared by 4 bases and J by 4 bases, with 13 bases between. CDR3 amino acids: CASSSLTDSYGYTF. The CDR3 DNA reads as TGTGCCAGCAGTTCCCTGACAGATAGCTATGGCTACACCTTC.

This clone came up a few times. This specimen includes other DNA sequences encoding the same CDR3. This sequence joins TRBV7-2 and TRBJ2-7, with D possibly TRBD2 on 5 matching bases. The germline V gene has CDR1 SGHTA and CDR2 FQGNSA. Trimming took off 4 bases at V and 7 bases at J, with 8 bases between the two ends. The CDR3 is 11 amino acids. This CDR3 reads CASSYRGEQYF. CDR3 nucleotides: TGTGCCAGCAGCTATCGGGGAGAGCAGTACTTC.

This clone was detected a few times. V gene TRBV5-8 combines with J gene TRBJ2-5; 9 nucleotides align to TRBD1. Trimming removed 5 bases from V and 5 bases from J; junction bases left unmatched: 4. CDR3 size: 13 residues. Germline CDR1 is SGHTS and CDR2 is YDEGEE. Here the CDR3 DNA reads TGTGCCAGCAGGACAGGGGGAAAGGAGACCCAGTACTTC. It encodes CASRTGGKETQYF. Full variable domain (remainder filled in from reference TRBV5-8 and TRBJ2-5): EAGVTQSPTHLIKTRGQQATLRCSPISGHTSVYWYQQALGLGLQFLLWYDEGEERNRGNFPPRFSGRQFPNYSSELNVNALELEDSALYLCASRTGGKETQYFGPGTRLLVL.

V is TRBV27 and J is TRBJ1-4; unclear D gene. Germline V gene sequence: CDR1 MNHEY, CDR2 SMNVEV (reference sequence). The V end was cut by 7 bases, the J end by 4 bases, with 16 bases between. The CDR3 sequence is 15 residues long. The CDR3 DNA sequence: TGTGCCAGCATGCAACGAGGAGGGAATAATGAAAAACTGTTTTTT. Its translation: CASMQRGGNNEKLFF. Full variable domain (remainder filled in from reference TRBV27 and TRBJ1-4): EAQVTQNPRYLITVTGKKLTVTCSQNMNHEYMSWYRQDPGLGLRQIYYSMNVEVTDKGDVPEGYKVSRKEKRNFPLILESPSPNQTSLYFCASMQRGGNNEKLFFGSGTQLSVL.

This clone was seen only a few times. CDR3 nucleotide sequence: TGTGCCAGCAGCACGCTGCCGGGACAGGGACCCGAGCAGTACTTC. This encodes CASSTLPGQGPEQYF. This chain joins TRBV5-6 and TRBJ2-7; 9 bases map to TRBD1. CDR3 length equals 15 residues. V shed 4 bases and J 6 bases; nucleotides not matched to a gene: 11. Germline CDR1 reads SGHDT; CDR2 reads YYEEEE. Together with reference TRBV5-6 and TRBJ2-7, the CDR3 gives the full variable domain: DAGVTQSPTHLIKTRGQQVTLRCSPKSGHDTVSWYQQALGQGPQFIFQYYEEEERQRGNFPDRFSGHQFPNYSSELNVNALLLGDSALYLCASSTLPGQGPEQYFGPGTRLTVT.

The chain is built from TRBV10-3 and TRBJ2-1, with a possible D match to TRBD2 (6 bases). Germline CDR1 ENHRY, CDR2 SYGVKD. Trimming removed 8 bases from V and 9 bases from J, with 14 bases in between. This CDR3 region has 12 residues. This CDR3 reads CAIEGGGTEQFF. In nucleotides, the CDR3 is TGTGCCATCGAAGGCGGCGGGACTGAGCAGTTCTTC.

This clone showed up many times. The CDR3 bases are TGCGCCAGCAGCTTGGATGGGGGGGACAATGAGCAGTTCTTC. This translates into CASSLDGGDNEQFF. The chain couples TRBV5-1 to TRBJ2-1, with 7 nucleotides matching TRBD2. CDR3 size: 14 residues. Losses at the gene ends were 0 bases for V and 5 bases for J; bases not matched to a gene: 2. Germline-derived CDR1 and CDR2 are SGHRS and YFSETQ.

This clone came up many times. The chain combines TRBV30 with TRBJ2-7; 8 bases align to TRBD1. The length of the CDR3 is 12 residues. The V segment lost 5 bases and the J segment 5 bases; nucleotides outside the gene matches: 5. CDR1 and CDR2 (germline): GTSNPN, SVGIG (reference sequence). The CDR3 here is CAWDRGGDEQYF. The CDR3 DNA follows: TGTGCCTGGGACAGGGGCGGAGACGAGCAGTACTTC.

This clone appeared a few times. CDR3 in DNA: TGTGCCAGTAGTATTGCACAGGGTGGAGAGCAGTACTTC. Protein: CASSIAQGGEQYF. V usage is TRBV19 and J usage is TRBJ2-7; D possibly corresponds to TRBD1 (6 bases). CDR1 LNHDA and CDR2 SQIVND come from the germline V gene (reference sequence). Trimming removed 3 bases from V and 7 bases from J, with 13 bases in between. This CDR3 comprises 13 residues.

The chain carries TRBV7-9 and TRBJ2-7; the match to TRBD2 covers 7 bases. J gave up 6 bases and V 6 bases, and 8 bases lay outside the gene matches. This CDR3 spans 13 amino acids. Looked up from germline, CDR1 is SEHNR and CDR2 is FQNEAQ (reference sequence). In DNA form, the CDR3 reads TGTGCCAGCAGACCTGGGACGGGGGGCGAGCAGTACTTC. Translating it yields CASRPGTGGEQYF.